The 30 T cell receptor beta chains given below trace back to one sample, sequenced in a study of shared T cell receptors in the human thymus. Profiled with immunoSEQ multiplex PCR; TCRdb holds only in-frame clones, not every one. The sample has about 710,000 clones; more than 70% are singletons. The data also belong to a second study, concerning human thymus T cells.

Sequencing used thymocytes. Receptors originate from a boy younger than two with a congenital heart defect.

J is TRBJ1-1 and V is TRBV28, with 7 bases that match TRBD1. CDR1 MDHEN and CDR2 SYDVKM come from the germline V gene. After removal of 3 bases from V and 2 bases from J, the junction contained 6 bases not matched to a gene. The CDR3 covers 15 residues. The CDR3 DNA reads as TGTGCCAGCAGTTTTAAAAGAGGGGGCAACACTGAAGCTTTCTTT. Its protein is CASSFKRGGNTEAFF. The full variable domain, in which reference TRBV28 and TRBJ1-1 provide the parts outside the CDR3, is DVKVTQSSRYLVKRTGEKVFLECVQDMDHENMFWYRQDPGLGLRLIYFSYDVKMKEKGDIPEGYSVSREKKERFSLILESASTNQTSMYLCASSFKRGGNTEAFFGQGTRLTVV.

This clone has only one observation. The chain combines TRBV6-1 with TRBJ2-7, with TRBD1 matching 9 bases. The CDR3 consists of 14 residues. The V gene end was trimmed by 6 bases and the J gene end by 4 bases; junction bases not matched to a gene: 7. Germline CDR1 and CDR2: MNHNS and SASEGT. The CDR3 region has the DNA TGTGCCAGCAGAGGGACAGGGACGCGGTACGAGCAGTACTTC. Protein: CASRGTGTRYEQYF.

The chain recombines TRBV4-3 with TRBJ1-4; the D gene is possibly TRBD1 (5 bases). From germline, CDR1 is LGHNA and CDR2 YSLEER. Trimming cost V 0 bases and J 8 bases, with 10 bases left between them. The CDR3 runs to 14 residues. CDR3: CASSQDSGREKLFF. The DNA for the CDR3 is TGCGCCAGCAGCCAAGATTCAGGGCGGGAAAAACTGTTTTTT.

The V call is TRBV2, the J call TRBJ2-7, with 15 bases identical to TRBD2. The CDR3 consists of 21 residues. Germline V lookup: CDR1 SNHLY, CDR2 FYNNEI. Trimming cost V 8 bases and J 5 bases; bases outside gene matches: 25. Here the CDR3 DNA reads TGTGCCAGCGCCGGGGGGGGGACAGACCTGCTCGGGACTAGCGGGGGGAACGAGCAGTACTTC. Amino acids: CASAGGGTDLLGTSGGNEQYF.

The chain combines TRBV30 with TRBJ2-1; D is possibly TRBD1 (6 bases). CDR3 length: 11 residues. V shed 5 bases and J shed 7 bases, with 9 bases lying between them. Germline loops: CDR1 GTSNPN, CDR2 SVGIG (reference sequence). Written as DNA, the CDR3 is TGTGCCTGGCGACAGGTTAATGAGCAGTTCTTC. Translation gives CAWRQVNEQFF.

CDR3 region: CASSDAARRGQETQYF. In DNA form, the CDR3 reads TGTGCCAGCAGTGACGCGGCCAGGCGGGGACAAGAGACCCAGTACTTC. V gene TRBV6-4 combines with J gene TRBJ2-5; a possible D gene is TRBD2 (6 bases). Trimming took 2 bases from V and 2 from J, leaving 15 bases between them. Germline CDR1 reads MRHNA; CDR2 reads SNTAGT. The CDR3 covers 16 residues.

This sequence joins TRBV7-6 and TRBJ2-5; no clear D gene. Looked up from germline, CDR1 is SGHVS and CDR2 is FNYEAQ. CDR3 length: 12 amino acids. V was cut by 0 bases and J by 5 bases, with 4 bases left in between. The CDR3 region is CASSLAEETQYF. DNA of the CDR3: TGTGCCAGCAGCTTAGCAGAGGAGACCCAGTACTTC.

V and J are TRBV29-1 and TRBJ2-7, with a weak D call TRBD2 (6 bases). This CDR3 has 16 residues. Trimming took off 6 bases at V and 0 bases at J, with 21 bases between the two ends. Germline lookup yields CDR1 SQVTM and CDR2 ANQGSEA. CDR3 sequence (DNA): TGCAGCGTGGCTTCCGGCGGGACCCCCCTCTCCTACGAGCAGTACTTC. This translates into CSVASGGTPLSYEQYF.

V gene TRBV11-2 combines with J gene TRBJ2-7; D is possibly TRBD1 (5 bases). CDR1 and CDR2 from the germline V gene are SGHAT and FQNNGV. This CDR3 has 18 residues. The V end lost 4 bases, the J end lost 1 base, and 23 bases lay between the germline ends. Here the CDR3 reads CASSSIRRQPIRSYEQYF. CDR3 sequence (DNA): TGTGCCAGCAGCTCGATAAGACGACAGCCCATACGTTCCTACGAGCAGTACTTC.

This clone was observed a handful of times. The V call is TRBV25-1, the J call TRBJ2-5, with 9 bases fitting TRBD1. The germline V gene encodes CDR1 MGHDK and CDR2 SYGVNS. This CDR3 is 14 amino acids long. The V gene end was trimmed by 7 bases and the J gene end by 5 bases; junction bases not matched to a gene: 8. CDR3 in amino acids: CASTGTGGRETQYF. Here the CDR3 DNA reads TGTGCCAGCACGGGAACAGGGGGCAGGGAGACCCAGTACTTC.

This chain joins TRBV4-3 and TRBJ2-1, with 7 bases lining up with TRBD2. The germline gives CDR1 LGHNA, CDR2 YSLEER. With V trimmed by 1 base and J by 7 bases, 13 bases remained unmatched. The CDR3 contains 17 residues. The CDR3 DNA sequence: TGCGCCAGCAGCCAAGGGGCGGGGGTACAGGCAGGGAATGAGCAGTTCTTC. Its translation: CASSQGAGVQAGNEQFF.

The chain employs TRBV25-1 and TRBJ2-7; 7 nucleotides align to TRBD1. CDR3 size: 14 residues. Germline CDR1 is MGHDK and CDR2 is SYGVNS. V lost 5 bases to trimming and J lost 4 bases; unmatched junction nucleotides: 8. The CDR3 here is CASSSPAGGYEQYF. CDR3 DNA sequence: TGTGCCAGCAGTAGCCCGGCAGGGGGATACGAGCAGTACTTC.

J is TRBJ2-2 and V is TRBV6-7, with TRBD2 matching 7 bases. TRBV6-7 is an ORF for which the function is uncertain. Unmatched junction bases numbered 12, after V lost 2 bases and J lost 6 bases. The CDR3 is 17 residues long. The CDR3 DNA reads TGTGCCAGCAGTTACCCCGGGGCTGGGAGGGTCGCCGGGGAGCTGTTTTTT. This encodes CASSYPGAGRVAGELFF.

The chain combines TRBV28 with TRBJ1-6, with 8 bases matching TRBD1. V shed 2 bases and J 5 bases; nucleotides not matched to a gene: 5. The CDR3 covers 16 residues. CDR1 MDHEN and CDR2 SYDVKM come from the germline V gene. The DNA for the CDR3 is TGTGCCAGCAGTTTACTGGGACAGGCCAATAATTCACCCCTCCACTTT. This gives the protein CASSLLGQANNSPLHF.

This sequence joins TRBV30 and TRBJ1-3, with D possibly TRBD1 on 5 matching bases. From germline, CDR1 is GTSNPN and CDR2 SVGIG (reference sequence). V was shortened by 0 bases and J by 0 bases, with 12 bases between the two germline ends. The CDR3 has 16 amino acids. CDR3 sequence (DNA): TGTGCCTGGAGTGTGAAAGGGGCCAACTCTGGAAACACCATATATTTT. Protein sequence: CAWSVKGANSGNTIYF.

The J gene is TRBJ2-1, the V gene TRBV5-1; 12 bases agree with TRBD2. The germline V gene encodes CDR1 SGHRS and CDR2 YFSETQ. V dropped 1 base and J dropped 4; count of bases not matched to a gene: 12. The CDR3 sequence is 19 residues long. The CDR3 region has the DNA TGCGCCAGCAGCTTGAAGTGGCTTGTGACTAGCGGGAGTTACAATGAGCAGTTCTTC. Translated, it gives CASSLKWLVTSGSYNEQFF.

In its sample, this clone was seen once. The rearrangement uses TRBV28 and TRBJ2-7, with TRBD2 matching over 13 bases. Germline assignment: CDR1 MDHEN and CDR2 SYDVKM. This CDR3 spans 16 amino acids. Trimming removed 5 bases from V and 5 bases from J; junction bases left unmatched: 9. The CDR3: CASSTPLGTSGNEQYF. CDR3 DNA sequence: TGTGCCAGCAGTACCCCCCTGGGGACTAGCGGGAACGAGCAGTACTTC.

The chain couples TRBV7-9 to TRBJ2-1; perhaps TRBD2 as D (6 bases). The V and J ends lost 10 bases and 0 bases respectively, with 22 bases between them. The CDR3 spans 17 residues. In germline, CDR1 is SEHNR, CDR2 FQNEAQ (reference sequence). The CDR3 DNA is TGTGCCACCCCCAAACCTATAGCGGACCCCTCCTACAATGAGCAGTTCTTC. The encoded protein is CATPKPIADPSYNEQFF.

CDR3 in DNA: TGTGCCAGCAGTAGTTTTCTCAGGGAGACCCAGTACTTC. Amino acid sequence: CASSSFLRETQYF. The chain combines TRBV28 with TRBJ2-5; D remains ambiguous. The ends were cut back, 5 bases at V and 5 bases at J, with 12 bases in the middle. Germline V gives CDR1 MDHEN, CDR2 SYDVKM. The CDR3 extends over 13 amino acids.

The rearrangement uses TRBV4-1 and TRBJ2-1; TRBD2 matches at 9 bases. Germline assignment: CDR1 MGHRA and CDR2 YSYEKL. This CDR3 has 18 amino acids. Trimming removed 0 bases from V and 10 bases from J; junction bases left unmatched: 16. The CDR3, as DNA: TGCGCCAGCAGCCAAGAATCAGAGCGGGGGGCCTCCCCGGGAGAGCAGTTCTTC. Translated: CASSQESERGASPGEQFF.

V is TRBV7-9 and J is TRBJ1-1; TRBD1 matches 9 bases. The germline gives CDR1 SEHNR, CDR2 FQNEAQ (reference sequence). The CDR3 consists of 16 residues. V gave up 5 bases and J gave up 3 bases; unmatched junction bases: 10. CDR3 residues: CASSVRQGERDTEAFF. DNA of the CDR3: TGTGCCAGCAGCGTACGACAGGGGGAGAGGGACACTGAAGCTTTCTTT.

V and J are TRBV10-3 and TRBJ1-5, with 10 nucleotides matching TRBD1. Germline V CDR1 and CDR2: ENHRY, SYGVKD. J lost 5 bases, V lost 6 bases, and 1 base had no gene match. The CDR3 is 13 residues long. The CDR3, as DNA: TGTGCCATCAGGGGGACAGGGGATCAGCCCCAGCATTTT. Translation: CAIRGTGDQPQHF.

Written as DNA, the CDR3 is TGCGCCAGCAGCCAAGATCGGGGGGGGCGCGGGTATGGCGAAAACATTCAGTACTTC. Its protein is CASSQDRGGRGYGENIQYF. The chain combines TRBV4-3 with TRBJ2-4; 8 bases are a match to TRBD2. In germline, CDR1 is LGHNA, CDR2 YSLEER. The CDR3 covers 19 residues. The V segment lost 0 bases and the J segment 5 bases; nucleotides outside the gene matches: 15.

This chain links TRBV5-6 with TRBJ1-2; D is unresolved. Germline V CDR1 and CDR2: SGHDT, YYEEEE. This CDR3 region has 16 residues. Trimming left V 3 bases short and J 5 bases short, with 20 bases between. The CDR3 here is CASSWMEFGSQYGYTF. CDR3 nucleotide sequence: TGTGCCAGCAGCTGGATGGAATTCGGGAGCCAATATGGCTACACCTTC.

Details on this clone: The junction differs from germline at one of its ends, possibly a read error. V gene TRBV7-4 combines with J gene TRBJ2-5; 10 bases align to TRBD2. The CDR3 covers 17 residues. Germline CDR1 and CDR2: SGHVT and SQSDAQ. Written as DNA, the CDR3 is TGTGCCAGCAGCTTAGTAGCGGGGGGACACTCAAGAGAGTCCCAGTACTTC. It yields the protein CASSLVAGGHSRESQYF.

The rearrangement links TRBV29-1 to TRBJ2-3; TRBD1 aligns across 7 bases. This CDR3 spans 13 amino acids. V shed 7 bases and J 6 bases; nucleotides not matched to a gene: 10. Germline CDR1 is SQVTM and CDR2 is ANQGSEA. CDR3 amino acids: CSASTGVFDTQYF. CDR3 DNA sequence: TGCAGCGCCTCAACAGGGGTTTTTGATACGCAGTATTTT.

As DNA, the CDR3 is TGTGCCAGCAGCAAAAATCGGGATAATCAGCCCCAGCATTTT. This translates into CASSKNRDNQPQHF. This sequence joins TRBV7-2 and TRBJ1-5; the D is unclear. The V gene lost 5 bases and the J gene lost 4 bases, with 12 bases spanning the gap. CDR3 length equals 14 residues. CDR1 SGHTA and CDR2 FQGNSA come from the germline V gene.

This clone appeared a single time. The chain employs TRBV11-2 and TRBJ1-1; D is undetermined. V gave up 5 bases and J gave up 4 bases, with 14 bases separating them. The V gene's germline CDR1 is SGHAT and CDR2 FQNNGV. The length of the CDR3 is 14 residues. CDR3 sequence reads: CASSGSRGGTEAFF. DNA of the CDR3: TGTGCCAGCAGCGGTTCCAGAGGAGGCACTGAAGCTTTCTTT.

With respect to this clone: The sample holds other DNA sequences that translate to the same CDR3. The V gene is TRBV5-6, the J gene TRBJ1-1; no clear D gene. CDR3 size: 13 residues. Trimming removed 2 bases at V and 0 bases at J, with 5 bases between. Germline-derived CDR1 and CDR2 are SGHDT and YYEEEE. CDR3 bases: TGTGCCAGCAGCTTAACAGTGAACACTGAAGCTTTCTTT. Protein product: CASSLTVNTEAFF. Full variable domain (outside the CDR3, taken from reference TRBV5-6 and TRBJ1-1): DAGVTQSPTHLIKTRGQQVTLRCSPKSGHDTVSWYQQALGQGPQFIFQYYEEEERQRGNFPDRFSGHQFPNYSSELNVNALLLGDSALYLCASSLTVNTEAFFGQGTRLTVV.

V and J are TRBV4-3 and TRBJ2-5; a weak D match, TRBD2 (5 bases). The CDR3 sequence is 18 residues long. Per the germline V gene, CDR1 is LGHNA and CDR2 is YSLEER. Between the trimmed V and J ends, which lost 4 bases and 5 bases, there was a span of 26 bases. This CDR3 is CASSPSSGGEEGRETQYF. The CDR3 DNA follows: TGCGCCAGCAGCCCATCCTCAGGAGGCGAAGAGGGAAGGGAGACCCAGTACTTC.